The 6 T cell receptor beta chains below all came from one sample that was sequenced in a study of blood T cells in healthy people across ages (dated by TCRdb to 2013 to 2016). The protocol used for the library was 5' RACE. These reads were obtained on an Illumina HiSeq 2500. A second PCR of roughly 7 to 12 cycles was run with a J-beta primer mix and a sample-barcoded 5' primer. TCRdb redid the processing of the public reads, applying fastp at Q25 and MiXCR, and retained in-frame beta chains. Duplicate CDR3 protein sequences are folded into a single record with the most common DNA and genes. The sample data list approximately 820,000 distinct CDR3 sequences, and approximately 44% of these were observed just once. The ten largest account for approximately 19% of the sample. The sequenced sample consisted of blood. These receptor sequences come from a man aged 60 to 75 in good health.

This clonotype was observed a few times. V and J are TRBV7-9 and TRBJ2-1, with 9 positions matching TRBD2. This CDR3 has 16 amino acids. Germline CDR1 reads SEHNR; CDR2 reads FQNEAQ (reference sequence). Trimming took 4 bases from V and 8 from J; bases not matched to a gene: 12. The CDR3: CASSSDQAGGRYEQFF. In DNA form, the CDR3 reads TGTGCCAGCAGCTCGGACCAGGCGGGGGGGCGGTATGAGCAGTTCTTC.

This sequence joins TRBV2 and TRBJ2-5; TRBD1 might be the D (6 bases). The DNA end is more similar to TRBJ2-7, so the J call may be wrong. CDR3 size: 12 residues. CDR1 is SNHLY, CDR2 FYNNEI, per germline. Here the CDR3 DNA reads TGTGCCAGCAGGGTGACAGGAGTCGAGCAGTACTTC. Translated, it gives CASRVTGVEQYF.

The CDR3 loop reads CASSLVRDKNQPQHF. The CDR3 DNA reads TGTGCCAGCAGCTTAGTCCGGGACAAGAATCAGCCCCAGCATTTT. The chain joins TRBV7-2 to TRBJ1-5; TRBD1 might be the D (6 bases). Trimming took off 1 base at V and 4 bases at J, with 11 bases between the two ends. Germline V gene lookup returns CDR1 SGHTA and CDR2 FQGNSA. The CDR3 is made up of 15 amino acids.

This chain uses TRBV9 with TRBJ2-1; 9 bases line up with TRBD1. This CDR3 comprises 15 residues. V shed 4 bases, J shed 6 bases, and the junction held 8 bases outside the gene matches. The germline CDR1 and CDR2 sequences are SGDLS and YYNGEE. CDR3 residues: CASSTRGQGFNEQFF. As DNA, the CDR3 is TGTGCCAGCAGCACCCGAGGACAGGGGTTCAATGAGCAGTTCTTC.

Only a few counts were recorded for this clonotype. The chain is built from TRBV21-1 and TRBJ2-7. TRBV21-1 is deemed a pseudogene. This CDR3 has 14 amino acids. CDR3 sequence: CASSKYDRTYEQYF. The DNA of the CDR3 is TGTGCCAGCAGCAAATATGACCGAACCTACGAGCAGTACTTC.

This clonotype showed up just a few times. The chain combines TRBV7-2 with TRBJ2-5; D remains unclear. CDR1 is SGHTA and CDR2 is FQGNSA in the germline V gene. Trimming removed 4 bases at V and 7 bases at J, with 7 bases between. CDR3 size: 11 residues. This CDR3 reads CASSSLLTQYF. The CDR3 DNA reads TGTGCCAGCAGCTCCCTCTTGACCCAGTACTTC.